Below are 24 T cell receptor beta chains sequenced from a single sample in a study of OX40 agonist ivuxolimab in advanced cancers. Produced via immunoSEQ multiplex PCR; TCRdb's table is partial and in-frame only. This sample has roughly 60,000 clones, with more than 75% found just once. The sample here was CD4+ or CD8+ T cells sorted from blood, taken in a trial of the OX40 agonist ivuxolimab. The receptors stem from an adult with an advanced solid tumor such as melanoma, head and neck, liver or kidney cancer.

The chain is built from TRBV4-1 and TRBJ1-5, with 11 positions matching TRBD1. Losses at the gene ends were 0 bases for V and 6 bases for J; bases not matched to a gene: 7. From germline, CDR1 is MGHRA and CDR2 YSYEKL. The CDR3 length is 17 residues. The DNA of the CDR3 is TGCGCCAGCAGCCAAGAAGGGACAGGGGGGTCGGGTCAGCCCCAGCATTTT. The encoded protein is CASSQEGTGGSGQPQHF.

The chain employs TRBV6-5 and TRBJ2-7, with TRBD2 matching over 9 bases. CDR1 is MNHEY and CDR2 is SVGAGI in the germline V gene. CDR3 length: 15 residues. J gave up 4 bases and V 0 bases, and 4 bases lay outside the gene matches. The CDR3 protein is CASSYSRTSEYEQYF. The DNA of the CDR3 is TGTGCCAGCAGTTACTCGAGGACTAGCGAGTACGAGCAGTACTTC.

This rearrangement joins TRBV29-1 to TRBJ2-1, with D tentatively TRBD1 or TRBD2 (6 bases each). The germline CDR1 and CDR2 sequences are SQVTM and ANQGSEA. CDR3 size: 13 residues. V was cut by 6 bases and J by 9 bases, with 18 bases left in between. CDR3 DNA: TGCAGCGTAGACCTGAGGGGGGCAACTGAGCAGTTCTTC. Encoded protein: CSVDLRGATEQFF.

The V call is TRBV28, the J call TRBJ1-2; TRBD1 might be the D (5 bases). Trimming shortened V by 7 bases and J by 8 bases, and 17 bases separated the two germline ends. The CDR3 totals 13 residues. Germline CDR1 MDHEN, CDR2 SYDVKM. The CDR3 loop reads CASTLGGYKGYTF. The CDR3 DNA reads as TGTGCCAGCACCTTGGGGGGGTATAAAGGCTACACCTTC.

J is TRBJ2-7 and V is TRBV9; D is unresolved. V lost 3 bases to trimming and J lost 7 bases, with 14 bases between them. The CDR3 length is 13 residues. Germline V gene lookup returns CDR1 SGDLS and CDR2 YYNGEE. CDR3 sequence: CASSDSPMGEQYF. CDR3 DNA: TGTGCCAGCAGCGATTCCCCTATGGGGGAGCAGTACTTC.

V is TRBV5-4 and J is TRBJ2-5, with D perhaps matching TRBD2 (5 bases). The length of the CDR3 is 13 residues. CDR1 and CDR2 from the germline V gene are SGHNT and YYREEE (reference sequence). Trimming removed 4 bases at V and 3 bases at J, with 10 bases between. CDR3 bases: TGTGCCAGCAGCCCACCGGGGAAAGAGACCCAGTACTTC. As protein: CASSPPGKETQYF.

This chain joins TRBV4-1 and TRBJ1-2; D is undetermined. CDR1 and CDR2 (germline): MGHRA, YSYEKL. V was clipped by 4 bases and J by 5 bases, with 11 bases between them. The CDR3 is made up of 13 amino acids. CDR3 region: CASSRALGYGYTF. In nucleotides, the CDR3 is TGCGCCAGCAGCCGGGCGCTAGGGTATGGCTACACCTTC.

The chain links TRBV7-8 to TRBJ2-2, with D maybe TRBD1 (5 bases). V shed 1 base and J shed 6 bases, with 15 bases lying between them. CDR3 length: 16 residues. CDR1 and CDR2 (germline): SGHVS, FQNEAQ. For the CDR3, the DNA is TGTGCCAGCAGCTTAGACAGGCCAGGGTTGGCCGGGGAGCTGTTTTTT. Translated, it gives CASSLDRPGLAGELFF.

A single count supports this clone. The rearrangement joins TRBV20-1 to TRBJ2-7; unclear D gene. The CDR3 has 11 residues. The V gene's germline CDR1 is DFQATT and CDR2 SNEGSKA (reference sequence). The germline V and J ends were trimmed by 3 bases and 5 bases, with 8 bases remaining between them. The CDR3 loop is CSASVVDEQYF. Here the CDR3 DNA reads TGCAGTGCTAGTGTGGTGGACGAGCAGTACTTC.

V usage is TRBV10-3 and J usage is TRBJ1-2; D is undetermined. The length of the CDR3 is 12 residues. Germline V CDR1 and CDR2: ENHRY, SYGVKD. Trimming took 0 bases from V and 8 from J, leaving 7 bases between them. The CDR3 nucleotides read TGTGCCATCAGTGAGTCGGTGGACGGCTACACCTTC. It translates to CAISESVDGYTF.

The chain couples TRBV14 to TRBJ1-3; no clear D. This CDR3 is 17 amino acids long. V lost 4 bases and J 3 bases, leaving 19 bases between the germline ends. CDR1 and CDR2 (germline): SGHDN, FVKESK. The CDR3 bases are TGTGCCAGCAGCCCCCTCGGTTCTGGTCTCGATGGAAACACCATATATTTT. Translated, it gives CASSPLGSGLDGNTIYF. Full variable domain (missing parts from reference TRBV14 and TRBJ1-3): EAGVTQFPSHSVIEKGQTVTLRCDPISGHDNLYWYRRVMGKEIKFLLHFVKESKQDESGMPNNRFLAERTGGTYSTLKVQPAELEDSGVYFCASSPLGSGLDGNTIYFGEGSWLTVV.

This clone was seen a single time. The rearrangement uses TRBV29-1 and TRBJ1-1; D remains unclear. V was shortened by 6 bases and J by 0 bases, with 17 bases between the two germline ends. The CDR3 consists of 15 residues. CDR1 and CDR2 (germline): SQVTM, ANQGSEA. The CDR3, as DNA: TGCAGCGTCGCCCCGGGCCTCCCAATGAACACTGAAGCTTTCTTT. Protein: CSVAPGLPMNTEAFF. Based on the CDR3 plus reference TRBV29-1 and TRBJ1-1, the full variable domain is SAVISQKPSRDICQRGTSLTIQCQVDSQVTMMFWYRQQPGQSLTLIATANQGSEATYESGFVIDKFPISRPNLTFSTLTVSNMSPEDSSIYLCSVAPGLPMNTEAFFGQGTRLTVV.

The J gene is TRBJ1-1, the V gene TRBV6-1; no definite D call. Per the germline V gene, CDR1 is MNHNS and CDR2 is SASEGT. The CDR3 covers 13 residues. The V and J ends lost 6 bases and 0 bases respectively, with 8 bases between them. DNA for the CDR3: TGTGCCAGCAGGTACAGCATGAACACTGAAGCTTTCTTT. Translating it yields CASRYSMNTEAFF.

The CDR3 DNA reads as TGTGCCAGCAGCTCTCCAGGACTATCTCCGTCCCAGCATTTT. As protein: CASSSPGLSPSQHF. The chain is built from TRBV7-2 and TRBJ1-5; D is unclear. Germline CDR1 is SGHTA and CDR2 is FQGNSA. The CDR3 contains 14 residues. The germline V and J ends were trimmed by 4 bases and 11 bases, with 18 bases remaining between them.

This chain links TRBV28 with TRBJ2-5; D unresolved. CDR1 and CDR2 (germline): MDHEN, SYDVKM. The CDR3 extends over 12 amino acids. Trimming cost V 2 bases and J 11 bases, with 12 bases left between them. CDR3 nucleotide sequence: TGTGCCAGCAGTTTAGCACTTCTGACGCAGTACTTC. The encoded protein is CASSLALLTQYF.

The rearrangement joins TRBV2 to TRBJ2-1; 7 nucleotides align to TRBD2. Trimming cost V 2 bases and J 13 bases; bases outside gene matches: 8. Germline lookup yields CDR1 SNHLY and CDR2 FYNNEI. The CDR3 consists of 13 residues. The CDR3 sequence is CASSERREGGQFF. The DNA of the CDR3 is TGTGCCAGCAGTGAACGCAGGGAGGGTGGACAGTTCTTC. Looking up the rest from reference TRBV2 and TRBJ2-1 gives the full variable domain: EPEVTQTPSHQVTQMGQEVILRCVPISNHLYFYWYRQILGQKVEFLVSFYNNEISEKSEIFDDQFSVERPDGSNFTLKIRSTKLEDSAMYFCASSERREGGQFFGPGTRLTVL.

The rearrangement links TRBV7-8 to TRBJ2-2, with 11 bases aligning to TRBD2. V lost 2 bases, J lost 9 bases, and 5 bases stayed unmatched. This CDR3 is built from 15 residues. The germline gives CDR1 SGHVS, CDR2 FQNEAQ. The CDR3: CASSLSLAGVRELFF. The CDR3 coding sequence is TGTGCCAGCAGCTTATCACTAGCGGGAGTTAGGGAGCTGTTTTTT.

With regard to this clone: Other DNA sequences in the sample encode the same CDR3. The V and J genes are TRBV7-3 and TRBJ2-3; D gene uncertain. Germline lookup yields CDR1 SGHTA and CDR2 FQGTGA. The ends were cut back, 3 bases at V and 0 bases at J, with 7 bases in the middle. The CDR3 consists of 14 residues. CDR3 DNA: TGTGCCAGCAGCTTTCGATCTAGCACAGATACGCAGTATTTT. It specifies CASSFRSSTDTQYF.

The chain has TRBV19 and TRBJ2-7, with D possibly matching TRBD1 (5 bases). This CDR3 region has 13 residues. Trimming shortened V by 6 bases and J by 2 bases, and 11 bases separated the two germline ends. CDR1 LNHDA and CDR2 SQIVND come from the germline V gene (reference sequence). In nucleotides, the CDR3 is TGTGCCAGTAGGTCGGACACGACCTACGAGCAGTACTTC. Translated: CASRSDTTYEQYF. The complete variable domain, with remaining parts taken from reference TRBV19 and TRBJ2-7, reads DGGITQSPKYLFRKEGQNVTLSCEQNLNHDAMYWYRQDPGQGLRLIYYSQIVNDFQKGDIAEGYSVSREKKESFPLTVTSAQKNPTAFYLCASRSDTTYEQYFGPGTRLTVT.

V is TRBV11-2 and J is TRBJ2-1; the match to TRBD2 covers 9 bases. V lost 3 bases and J lost 6; bases outside the gene matches: 3. The CDR3 contains 14 residues. Germline CDR1 is SGHAT and CDR2 is FQNNGV. This chain's CDR3 is CASSLGLAVNEQFF. Here the CDR3 DNA reads TGTGCCAGCAGCTTGGGACTAGCTGTCAATGAGCAGTTCTTC.

A single count supports this clone. The chain joins TRBV10-2 to TRBJ2-7; 10 bases are a match to TRBD2. The CDR3 runs to 14 residues. The junction had 6 bases not matched to a gene; V was cut back by 6 bases and J by 4 bases. The germline V gene has CDR1 WSHSY and CDR2 SAAADI. CDR3 coding DNA: TGCGCCAGCAGGGATCTAGCGGGAGCTTACGAGCAGTACTTC. Protein sequence: CASRDLAGAYEQYF.

The chain recombines TRBV10-1 with TRBJ2-7; TRBD2 is a possible D gene (7 bases). This CDR3 has 12 amino acids. Germline values: CDR1 WNHNN, CDR2 SYGVQD (reference sequence). V was pared by 8 bases and J by 6 bases, with 14 bases between. CDR3 loop: CASRGAWCEQYF. In DNA form, the CDR3 reads TGCGCCAGCCGGGGGGCTTGGTGCGAGCAGTACTTC.

The chain recombines TRBV30 with TRBJ2-7; 7 bases are shared with TRBD1. V lost 4 bases and J lost 4; bases outside the gene matches: 4. Germline CDR1 reads GTSNPN; CDR2 reads SVGIG (reference sequence). The CDR3 runs 12 residues. In DNA form, the CDR3 reads TGTGCCTGGAATACAGGGGAATACGAGCAGTACTTC. Its protein is CAWNTGEYEQYF.

The chain combines TRBV10-1 with TRBJ2-1; D gene unclear. V was shortened by 4 bases and J by 7 bases, with 11 bases between the two germline ends. CDR1 and CDR2 from the germline V gene are WNHNN and SYGVQD (reference sequence). This CDR3 has 13 residues. The CDR3 region is CASSVNRLNEQFF. The CDR3 DNA sequence: TGCGCCAGCAGTGTGAATAGATTGAATGAGCAGTTCTTC.